The clone carrying this TCR beta chain has just one count. Its antigen is still unknown. The sample originates from a study of shared clonotypes between healthy human individuals. Only in-frame clones appear in the TCRdb table, and some are missing; sequencing was by immunoSEQ multiplex PCR. The sample lists about 590,000 clones; around 95% were seen once. Broader study findings: Generation probability values for non-shared clonotypes were lower than those for clonotypes shared by all four donors.

The naive CD8 population came from CD45RO-negative cells selected for CCR7, without terminally differentiated effector memory CD45RA+ cells. V was cut by 0 bases and J by 0 bases, with 5 bases left in between. Germline values: CDR1 SGHRS, CDR2 YFSETQ. The CDR3 spans 14 residues. V is TRBV5-1 and J is TRBJ2-3; D gene uncertain. This sequence originates from a woman between 25 and 40 years old in good health. The sample was naive CD8+ T cells sorted from blood. In DNA form, the CDR3 reads TGCGCCAGCAGCTTGGTGGCTAGCACAGATACGCAGTATTTT. Its translation: CASSLVASTDTQYF.